This TCR beta chain was sequenced during a study of human T cells and chemical hapten exposure. Overall study context: Read at 6 days, the patch tests placed 0.01% DPC on the upper back.

The CDR3 has 16 residues. Per germline, CDR1 LNHDA and CDR2 SQIVND (reference sequence). Trimming removed 4 bases from V and 5 bases from J; junction bases left unmatched: 10. Documented time point: patch test 1, 2 weeks after DPC sensitization. The treatment was: therapeutic diphenylcyclopropenone sensitization with weekly scalp DPC. This clonotype was seen more than once but under ten times. The library labeled individual cDNA molecules by adding unique molecular identifiers to them. TCRdb re-analysed the RACE reads in MiXCR, keeping a single row per CDR3 protein. The data contain under 450,000 distinct CDR3 sequences, about 4.4% of them singletons.

The chain joins TRBV19 to TRBJ2-7; 11 bases are a match to TRBD2. Here the sequenced sample was whole blood, taken in connection with sensitization to the hapten diphenylcyclopropenone (DPC). The clonotype comes from a woman between 50 and 59 years old with alopecia areata. Some clones in this sample may be carry-over from other donors' samples. The CDR3 DNA is TGTGCCAGTAGTACGTTATCACTAGCGGGGGTAAACGAGCAGTACTTC. As protein: CASSTLSLAGVNEQYF.